The next 22 T cell receptor beta chains were all read from a single sample in a study of cytomegalovirus exposure and HLA in healthy donors. This PCR relied on a set of 60 Vbeta primers and 13 Jbeta primers. Produced via immunoSEQ multiplex PCR; TCRdb's table is partial and in-frame only. The sample consists of under 300,000 clones, approximately 84% of them appearing once. The sequencing sample was made of PBMCs. The receptor set was obtained from a woman in her forties in good health and CMV-seropositive.

V gene TRBV13 combines with J gene TRBJ1-1; 7 bases are a match to TRBD1. Per germline, CDR1 PRHDT and CDR2 FYEKMQ (reference sequence). Germline trimming cut 5 bases from V and 5 bases from J; bases unmatched to any gene: 8. This CDR3 has 14 residues. The CDR3 reads CASSPGDRVTEAFF. The CDR3 bases are TGTGCCAGCAGCCCCGGCGACAGGGTGACTGAAGCTTTCTTT.

The rearrangement uses TRBV19 and TRBJ1-2; 8 bases are shared with TRBD1. The CDR3 extends over 15 amino acids. J gave up 3 bases and V 3 bases, and 6 bases lay outside the gene matches. CDR1 and CDR2 (germline): LNHDA, SQIVND (reference sequence). CDR3 residues: CASSILTGDHYGYTF. The CDR3 DNA reads TGTGCCAGTAGTATCTTGACAGGGGATCACTATGGCTACACCTTC.

This clone has just a few counts. The chain is built from TRBV7-2 and TRBJ2-7; D might be TRBD1 (5 bases). This CDR3 has 15 residues. Deletions cut 6 bases from V and 1 base from J, with 16 bases between. CDR1 is SGHTA, CDR2 FQGNSA, per germline. The CDR3 DNA follows: TGTGCCAGCAGTTATGACAGTACCCCTTCCTACGAGCAGTACTTC. This translates into CASSYDSTPSYEQYF.

This sequence joins TRBV28 and TRBJ2-5; 10 bases map to TRBD2. The DNA matches TRBJ2-7 better at its end, which makes the J call doubtful. This CDR3 has 16 amino acids. CDR1 and CDR2 from the germline V gene are MDHEN and SYDVKM. CDR3 region: CASSFAGTSDSYEQYF. In DNA, the CDR3 is TGTGCCAGCAGTTTTGCCGGGACTAGCGACTCCTACGAGCAGTACTTC.

J is TRBJ2-4 and V is TRBV29-1; D possibly corresponds to TRBD2 (6 bases). Trimming took off 4 bases at V and 8 bases at J, with 12 bases between the two ends. CDR1 is SQVTM, CDR2 ANQGSEA, per germline. CDR3 size: 12 residues. CDR3 loop: CSVVPSGDIQYF. CDR3 nucleotide sequence: TGCAGCGTTGTACCCTCGGGGGACATTCAGTACTTC.

The chain uses TRBV30 and TRBJ1-4; perhaps TRBD1 as D (6 bases). In germline, CDR1 is GTSNPN, CDR2 SVGIG (reference sequence). Trimming stripped 8 bases from V and 5 bases from J, with 12 bases between. The CDR3 runs to 12 residues. The CDR3 sequence is CARRQENEKLFF. As DNA, the CDR3 is TGTGCCAGAAGACAGGAGAATGAAAAACTGTTTTTT.

The J gene is TRBJ2-2, the V gene TRBV7-3; 8 bases are a match to TRBD1. The CDR3 loop spans 17 amino acids. The germline V gene encodes CDR1 SGHTA and CDR2 FQGTGA. With 5 bases clipped from V and 2 bases from J, the junction kept 10 bases outside the gene matches. CDR3 amino acids: CASSLTRQGTNTGELFF. In DNA form, the CDR3 reads TGTGCCAGCAGCCTTACAAGACAGGGGACAAACACCGGGGAGCTGTTTTTT.

V usage is TRBV29-1 and J usage is TRBJ1-3; TRBD1 might be the D (5 bases). V shed 8 bases and J shed 0 bases, with 11 bases lying between them. CDR3 length: 13 amino acids. Germline V CDR1 and CDR2: SQVTM, ANQGSEA. CDR3 nucleotide sequence: TGCAGCTTCAGGGCCCCCTCTGGAAACACCATATATTTT. This gives the protein CSFRAPSGNTIYF.

The chain uses TRBV9 and TRBJ2-7, with TRBD1 matching over 7 bases. V dropped 3 bases and J dropped 3; count of bases not matched to a gene: 9. CDR3 length: 15 residues. CDR1 and CDR2 (germline): SGDLS, YYNGEE. CDR3 residues: CASSARPGQVYEQYF. The CDR3 nucleotides read TGTGCCAGCAGCGCCCGCCCCGGACAGGTCTACGAGCAGTACTTC.

CDR3 in DNA: TGTGCCAGCAGTGAAGCGCGGGGACAGGGGGCGAAAGAGACCCAGTACTTC. Its protein product is CASSEARGQGAKETQYF. V is TRBV6-1 and J is TRBJ2-5; 12 positions match TRBD1. V lost 0 bases, J lost 3 bases, and 5 bases stayed unmatched. This CDR3 spans 17 amino acids. The germline gives CDR1 MNHNS, CDR2 SASEGT.

The chain recombines TRBV11-3 with TRBJ1-1; D is ambiguous. Germline V gene data show CDR1 as SGHNT and CDR2 as YENEEA. With 1 base removed from V and 1 base from J, the gap between germline ends came to 10 bases. The CDR3 has 15 amino acids. The CDR3 here is CASSLGPYGNTEAFF. In DNA, the CDR3 is TGTGCCAGCAGCTTAGGCCCCTATGGGAACACTGAAGCTTTCTTT.

The chain is built from TRBV18 and TRBJ2-7; a weak D match, TRBD1 (6 bases). Germline values: CDR1 KGHSH, CDR2 LQKENI. Trimming shortened V by 3 bases and J by 6 bases, and 15 bases separated the two germline ends. This CDR3 contains 14 residues. CDR3 sequence: CASSPNAGVGEQYF. CDR3 in DNA: TGTGCCAGCTCACCGAATGCAGGGGTCGGCGAGCAGTACTTC.

The V call is TRBV19, the J call TRBJ2-7; a weak D match, TRBD2 (6 bases). Trimming left V 1 base short and J 3 bases short, with 10 bases between. CDR1 LNHDA and CDR2 SQIVND come from the germline V gene (reference sequence). This CDR3 is 14 amino acids long. CDR3 protein: CASSIGPGGYEQYF. The CDR3, as DNA: TGTGCCAGTAGTATAGGGCCCGGGGGCTACGAGCAGTACTTC.

The chain carries TRBV28 and TRBJ2-7; 7 nucleotides line up with TRBD2. V lost 5 bases and J lost 4; bases outside the gene matches: 8. Germline CDR1 MDHEN, CDR2 SYDVKM. The CDR3 is 14 amino acids. CDR3 loop: CASSGEGRVYEQYF. The CDR3 DNA reads TGTGCCAGCAGTGGGGAGGGCCGTGTTTACGAGCAGTACTTC. The variable domain in full, completed from reference TRBV28 and TRBJ2-7, reads DVKVTQSSRYLVKRTGEKVFLECVQDMDHENMFWYRQDPGLGLRLIYFSYDVKMKEKGDIPEGYSVSREKKERFSLILESASTNQTSMYLCASSGEGRVYEQYFGPGTRLTVT.

The chain links TRBV5-6 to TRBJ1-1; tentative D call: TRBD1 (5 bases). From germline, CDR1 is SGHDT and CDR2 YYEEEE. The CDR3 is made up of 14 amino acids. The V end was cut by 1 base, the J end by 5 bases, with 12 bases between. The CDR3 region has the DNA TGTGCCAGCAGCTTGAGATCAGGGTATACTGAAGCTTTCTTT. Its translation: CASSLRSGYTEAFF.

The V and J genes are TRBV7-9 and TRBJ1-2, with TRBD1 as a possible D gene (6 bases). This CDR3 spans 15 amino acids. CDR1 and CDR2 from the germline V gene are SEHNR and FQNEAQ (reference sequence). With 5 bases removed from V and 4 bases from J, the gap between germline ends came to 17 bases. The CDR3 spells CASSKSPPDSYGYTF. CDR3 in DNA: TGTGCCAGCAGCAAAAGTCCTCCGGACAGCTATGGCTACACCTTC.

The chain is built from TRBV7-3 and TRBJ2-2; D might be TRBD1 (7 bases). Between the trimmed V and J ends, which lost 2 bases and 2 bases, there was a span of 21 bases. The CDR3 has 19 amino acids. Per the germline V gene, CDR1 is SGHTA and CDR2 is FQGTGA. For the CDR3, the DNA is TGTGCCAGCAGCTTACGGGCAGGGGGGTTCCCGATTAACACCGGGGAGCTGTTTTTT. This sequence encodes CASSLRAGGFPINTGELFF.

V gene TRBV7-8 combines with J gene TRBJ1-2; 10 bases are shared with TRBD1. Trimming removed 1 base from V and 7 bases from J; junction bases left unmatched: 3. The length of the CDR3 is 14 residues. Per germline, CDR1 SGHVS and CDR2 FQNEAQ. The CDR3 is CASSLGQGAFGYTF. For the CDR3, the DNA is TGTGCCAGCAGCTTAGGACAGGGGGCGTTTGGCTACACCTTC.

The rearrangement uses TRBV29-1 and TRBJ2-1, with D unresolved. V lost 0 bases and J lost 0, with 12 bases in between. Germline V gene lookup returns CDR1 SQVTM and CDR2 ANQGSEA. The CDR3 spans 16 residues. The CDR3 here is CSVEDRGVSSYNEQFF. The DNA of the CDR3 is TGCAGCGTTGAAGATCGTGGAGTTAGCTCCTACAATGAGCAGTTCTTC.

The CDR3 DNA reads as TGCAGCGCGACGAGGGATGGTTATGGCTACACCTTC. Amino acids: CSATRDGYGYTF. V usage is TRBV29-1 and J usage is TRBJ1-2; D is ambiguous. Between the trimmed V and J ends, which lost 7 bases and 5 bases, there was a span of 14 bases. Germline V gene sequence: CDR1 SQVTM, CDR2 ANQGSEA. This CDR3 comprises 12 residues.

The chain employs TRBV11-2 and TRBJ1-5; 8 bases fit TRBD1. CDR1 and CDR2 from the germline V gene are SGHAT and FQNNGV. J gave up 4 bases and V 5 bases, and 7 bases lay outside the gene matches. This CDR3 is built from 15 residues. CDR3 sequence reads: CASSGPGQGNQPQHF. DNA of the CDR3: TGTGCCAGCAGCGGCCCTGGACAGGGTAATCAGCCCCAGCATTTT.

The V gene is TRBV4-2, the J gene TRBJ2-1; 13 nucleotides match TRBD2. Germline V gives CDR1 LGHNA, CDR2 YNFKEQ. V was pared by 5 bases and J by 4 bases, with 2 bases of the junction left unmatched. The CDR3 covers 15 residues. In DNA, the CDR3 is TGTGCCAGCAGCTCGGGACTAGCGGGGTACAATGAGCAGTTCTTC. As protein: CASSSGLAGYNEQFF.